This T cell receptor beta chain was sequenced for a study of cytomegalovirus exposure and HLA in healthy donors. The PCR had 60 Vbeta and 13 Jbeta primers. Clones were sequenced by immunoSEQ multiplex PCR, and TCRdb holds only the in-frame ones, with some missing. The data contain 150,000 to 200,000 clones, about four fifths of them singletons. Germline-derived CDR1 and CDR2 are SGHNT and YYREEE (reference sequence). Trimming left V 0 bases short and J 4 bases short, with 7 bases between. This CDR3 is built from 13 residues. Whole-study findings and limits: TCR beta sequences reportedly predicted the HLA-A and HLA-B alleles of most subjects accurately. Highly shared variants forming one cluster were likely a sequencing artifact. Many donors shared some public TCRs, even though most TCR sequences were rare.

Details on this clone: Its target is unknown.

Specimen: PBMCs. V gene TRBV5-4 combines with J gene TRBJ1-2; D gene unclear. The sequence derives from a male donor in good health and CMV-seropositive. The CDR3 region has the DNA TGTGCCAGCAGCTTGGCTGGGAGCTATGGCTACACCTTC. It yields the protein CASSLAGSYGYTF.